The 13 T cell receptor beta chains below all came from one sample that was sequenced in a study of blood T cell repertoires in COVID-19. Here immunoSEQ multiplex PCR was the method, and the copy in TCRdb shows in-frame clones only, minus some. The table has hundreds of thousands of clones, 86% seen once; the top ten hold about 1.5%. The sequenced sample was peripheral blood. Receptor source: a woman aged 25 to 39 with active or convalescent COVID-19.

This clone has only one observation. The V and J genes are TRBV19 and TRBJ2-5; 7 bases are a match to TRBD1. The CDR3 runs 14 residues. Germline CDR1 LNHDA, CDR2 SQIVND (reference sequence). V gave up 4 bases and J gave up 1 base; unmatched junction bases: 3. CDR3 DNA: TGTGCCAGTAGTAGAGGGACAGCCCAAGAGACCCAGTACTTC. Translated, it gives CASSRGTAQETQYF.

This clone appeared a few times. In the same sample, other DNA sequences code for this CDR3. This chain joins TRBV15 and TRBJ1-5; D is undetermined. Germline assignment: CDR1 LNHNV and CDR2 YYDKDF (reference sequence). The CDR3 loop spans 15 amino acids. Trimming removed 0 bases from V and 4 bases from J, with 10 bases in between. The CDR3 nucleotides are TGTGCCACCAGCAGAGACCCAGGAGGGAATCAGCCCCAGCATTTT. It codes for CATSRDPGGNQPQHF.

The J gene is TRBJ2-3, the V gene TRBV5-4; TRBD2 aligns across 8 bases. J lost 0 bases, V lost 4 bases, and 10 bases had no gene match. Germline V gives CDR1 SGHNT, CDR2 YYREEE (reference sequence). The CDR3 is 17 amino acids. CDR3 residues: CASSPRVLAASTDTQYF. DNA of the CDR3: TGTGCCAGCAGCCCCAGGGTACTAGCGGCGAGCACAGATACGCAGTATTTT.

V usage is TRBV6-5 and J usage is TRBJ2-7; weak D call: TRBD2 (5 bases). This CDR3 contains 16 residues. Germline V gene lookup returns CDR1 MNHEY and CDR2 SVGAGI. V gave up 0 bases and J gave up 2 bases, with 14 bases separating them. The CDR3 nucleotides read TGTGCCAGCAGTTACTCGAGAGCAACGGGAACCTACGAGCAGTACTTC. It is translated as CASSYSRATGTYEQYF.

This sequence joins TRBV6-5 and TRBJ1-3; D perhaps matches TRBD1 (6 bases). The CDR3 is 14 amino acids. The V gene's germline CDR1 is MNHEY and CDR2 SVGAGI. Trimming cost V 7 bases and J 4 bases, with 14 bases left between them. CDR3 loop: CASMPGDIGNTIYF. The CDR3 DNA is TGTGCCAGCATGCCAGGGGACATCGGAAACACCATATATTTT.

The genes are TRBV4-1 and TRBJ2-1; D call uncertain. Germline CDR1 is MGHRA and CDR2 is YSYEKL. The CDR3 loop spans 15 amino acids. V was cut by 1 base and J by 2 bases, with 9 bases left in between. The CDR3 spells CASSQVAGTYNEQFF. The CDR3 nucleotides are TGCGCCAGCAGCCAAGTTGCAGGCACCTACAATGAGCAGTTCTTC.

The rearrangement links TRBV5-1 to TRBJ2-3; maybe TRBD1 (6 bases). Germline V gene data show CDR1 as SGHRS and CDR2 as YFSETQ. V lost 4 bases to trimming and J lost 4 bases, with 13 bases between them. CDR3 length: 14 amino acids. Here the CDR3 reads CASSKPTGSDTQYF. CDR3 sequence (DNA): TGCGCCAGCAGCAAACCAACAGGGTCAGATACGCAGTATTTT.

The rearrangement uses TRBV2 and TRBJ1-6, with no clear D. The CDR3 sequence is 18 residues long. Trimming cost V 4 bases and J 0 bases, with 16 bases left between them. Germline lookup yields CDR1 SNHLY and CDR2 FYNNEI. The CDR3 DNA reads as TGTGCCAGCAGTGCTGAGACACCAGTATACTCCTATAATTCACCCCTCCACTTT. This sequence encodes CASSAETPVYSYNSPLHF.

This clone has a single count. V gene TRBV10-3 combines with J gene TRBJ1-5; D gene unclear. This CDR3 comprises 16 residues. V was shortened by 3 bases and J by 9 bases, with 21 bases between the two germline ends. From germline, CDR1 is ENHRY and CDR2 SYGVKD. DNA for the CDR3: TGTGCCATCAGTGATGAAGGTACGACCAGAGGGTCGCCCCAGCATTTT. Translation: CAISDEGTTRGSPQHF.

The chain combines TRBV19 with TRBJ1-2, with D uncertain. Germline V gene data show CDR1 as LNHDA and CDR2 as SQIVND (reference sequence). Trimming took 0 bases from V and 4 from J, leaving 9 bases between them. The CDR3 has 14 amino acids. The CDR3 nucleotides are TGTGCCAGTAGTATAGAACTCAGGTCCTATGGCTACACCTTC. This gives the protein CASSIELRSYGYTF.

CDR3 nucleotide sequence: TGTGCCAGCAGTCCCCAGGCACACAGTCATGAGCAGTTCTTC. Amino acids: CASSPQAHSHEQFF. J is TRBJ2-1 and V is TRBV27; D unresolved. This CDR3 has 14 amino acids. The V gene's germline CDR1 is MNHEY and CDR2 SMNVEV (reference sequence). V lost 5 bases to trimming and J lost 8 bases, with 16 bases between them.

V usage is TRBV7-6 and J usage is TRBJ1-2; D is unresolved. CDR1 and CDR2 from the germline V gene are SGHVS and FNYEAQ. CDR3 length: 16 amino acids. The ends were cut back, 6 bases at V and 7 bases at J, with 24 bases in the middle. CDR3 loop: CASREVEKGTFGGYTF. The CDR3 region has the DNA TGTGCCAGCAGGGAGGTCGAAAAGGGCACTTTTGGTGGCTACACCTTC.

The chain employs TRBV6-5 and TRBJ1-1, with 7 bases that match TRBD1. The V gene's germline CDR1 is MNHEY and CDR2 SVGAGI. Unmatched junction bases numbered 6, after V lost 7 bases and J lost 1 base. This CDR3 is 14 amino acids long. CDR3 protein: CASIQGSGNTEAFF. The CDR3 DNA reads TGTGCCAGCATACAGGGGTCGGGGAACACTGAAGCTTTCTTT.